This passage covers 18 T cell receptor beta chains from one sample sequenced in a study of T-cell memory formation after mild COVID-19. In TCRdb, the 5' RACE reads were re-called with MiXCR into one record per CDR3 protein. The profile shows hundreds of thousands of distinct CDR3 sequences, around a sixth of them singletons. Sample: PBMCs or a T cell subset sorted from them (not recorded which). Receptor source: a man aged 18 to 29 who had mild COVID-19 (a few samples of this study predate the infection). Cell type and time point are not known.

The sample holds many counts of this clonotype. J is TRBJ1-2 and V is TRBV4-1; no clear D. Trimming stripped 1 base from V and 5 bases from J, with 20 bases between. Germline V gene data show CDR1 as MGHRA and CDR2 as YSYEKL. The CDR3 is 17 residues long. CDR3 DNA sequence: TGCGCCAGCAGCCAAGCGCTTTTGTGGCACCGGGATTATGGCTACACCTTC. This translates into CASSQALLWHRDYGYTF.

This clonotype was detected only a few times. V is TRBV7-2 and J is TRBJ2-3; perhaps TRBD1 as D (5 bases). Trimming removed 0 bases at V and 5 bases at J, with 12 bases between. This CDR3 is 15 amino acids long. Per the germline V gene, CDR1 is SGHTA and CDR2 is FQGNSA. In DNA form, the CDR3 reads TGTGCCAGCAGCTTAGCGGCAGGGTATATAGATACGCAGTATTTT. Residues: CASSLAAGYIDTQYF.

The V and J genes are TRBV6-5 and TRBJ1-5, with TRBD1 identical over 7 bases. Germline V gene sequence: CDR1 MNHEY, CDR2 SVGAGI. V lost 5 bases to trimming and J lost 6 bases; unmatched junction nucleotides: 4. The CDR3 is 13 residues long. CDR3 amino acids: CASSQGVAQPQHF. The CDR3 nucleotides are TGTGCCAGCAGTCAGGGGGTCGCTCAGCCCCAGCATTTT.

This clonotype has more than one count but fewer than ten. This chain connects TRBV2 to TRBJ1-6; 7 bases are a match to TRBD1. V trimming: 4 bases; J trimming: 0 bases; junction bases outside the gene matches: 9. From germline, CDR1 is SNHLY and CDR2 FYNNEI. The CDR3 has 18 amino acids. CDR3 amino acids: CASSVKFRDSSYNSPLHF. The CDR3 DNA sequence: TGTGCCAGCAGTGTGAAATTTCGGGACAGCTCCTATAATTCACCCCTCCACTTT.

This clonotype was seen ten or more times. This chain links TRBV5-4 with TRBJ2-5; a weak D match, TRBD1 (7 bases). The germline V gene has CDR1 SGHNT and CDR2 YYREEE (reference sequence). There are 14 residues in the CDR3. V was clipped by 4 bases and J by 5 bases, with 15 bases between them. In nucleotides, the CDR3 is TGTGCCAGCAGCCCAAGACAGGGAGGCGAGACCCAGTACTTC. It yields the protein CASSPRQGGETQYF.

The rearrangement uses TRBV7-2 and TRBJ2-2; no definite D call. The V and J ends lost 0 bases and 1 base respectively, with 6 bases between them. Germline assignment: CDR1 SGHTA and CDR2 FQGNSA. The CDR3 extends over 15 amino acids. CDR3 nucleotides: TGTGCCAGCAGCTTAGCGCCTGGGAACACCGGGGAGCTGTTTTTT. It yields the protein CASSLAPGNTGELFF.

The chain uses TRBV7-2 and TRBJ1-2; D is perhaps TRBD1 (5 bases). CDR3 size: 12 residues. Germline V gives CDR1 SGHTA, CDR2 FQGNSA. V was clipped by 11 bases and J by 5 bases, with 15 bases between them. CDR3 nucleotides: TGTGCCGGAGTCCGCGGGGGGTATGGCTACACCTTC. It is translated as CAGVRGGYGYTF.

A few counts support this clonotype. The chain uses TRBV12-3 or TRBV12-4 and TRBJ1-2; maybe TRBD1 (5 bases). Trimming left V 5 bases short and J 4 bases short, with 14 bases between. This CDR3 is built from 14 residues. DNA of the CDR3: TGTGCCAGCAGTGAAGAGAGGGGCGCCTATGGCTACACCTTC. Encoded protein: CASSEERGAYGYTF.

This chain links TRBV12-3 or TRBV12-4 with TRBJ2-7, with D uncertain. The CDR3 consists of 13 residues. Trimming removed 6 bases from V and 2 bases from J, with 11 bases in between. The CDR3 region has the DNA TGTGCCAGCAGCCCCTACCTCGCCTACGAGCAGTACTTC. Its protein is CASSPYLAYEQYF.

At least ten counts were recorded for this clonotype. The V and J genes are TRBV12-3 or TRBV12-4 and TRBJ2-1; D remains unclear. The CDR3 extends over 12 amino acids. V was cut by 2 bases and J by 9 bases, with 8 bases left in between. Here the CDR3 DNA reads TGTGCCAGCAGTTTATCCGACGCTGAGCAGTTCTTC. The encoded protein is CASSLSDAEQFF.

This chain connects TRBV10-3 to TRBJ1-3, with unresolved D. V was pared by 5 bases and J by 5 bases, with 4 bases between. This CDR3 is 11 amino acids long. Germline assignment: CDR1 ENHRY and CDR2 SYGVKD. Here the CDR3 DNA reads TGTGCCATCAGTACAAGAAACACCATATATTTT. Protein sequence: CAISTRNTIYF.

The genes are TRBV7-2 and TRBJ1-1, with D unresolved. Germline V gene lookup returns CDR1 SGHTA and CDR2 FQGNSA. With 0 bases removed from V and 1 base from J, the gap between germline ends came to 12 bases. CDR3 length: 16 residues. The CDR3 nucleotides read TGTGCCAGCAGCTTAGCAGTTATTCGGTCGAACACTGAAGCTTTCTTT. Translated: CASSLAVIRSNTEAFF. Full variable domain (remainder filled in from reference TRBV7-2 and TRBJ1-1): GAGVSQSPSNKVTEKGKDVELRCDPISGHTALYWYRQSLGQGLEFLIYFQGNSAPDKSGLPSDRFSAERTGGSVSTLTIQRTQQEDSAVYLCASSLAVIRSNTEAFFGQGTRLTVV.

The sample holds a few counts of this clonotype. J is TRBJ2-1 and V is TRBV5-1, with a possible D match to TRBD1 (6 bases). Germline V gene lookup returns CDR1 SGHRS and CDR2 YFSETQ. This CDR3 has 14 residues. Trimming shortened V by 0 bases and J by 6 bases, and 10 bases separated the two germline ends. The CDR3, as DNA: TGCGCCAGCAGCTTGGGCAGGGGCGGCAATGAGCAGTTCTTC. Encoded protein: CASSLGRGGNEQFF.

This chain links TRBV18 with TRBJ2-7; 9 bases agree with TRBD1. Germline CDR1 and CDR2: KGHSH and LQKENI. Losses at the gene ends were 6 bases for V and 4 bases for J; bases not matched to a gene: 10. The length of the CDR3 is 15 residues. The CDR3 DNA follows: TGTGCCAGCTCCTTCTCAGGGGGGACAGGGTACGAGCAGTACTTC. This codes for CASSFSGGTGYEQYF.

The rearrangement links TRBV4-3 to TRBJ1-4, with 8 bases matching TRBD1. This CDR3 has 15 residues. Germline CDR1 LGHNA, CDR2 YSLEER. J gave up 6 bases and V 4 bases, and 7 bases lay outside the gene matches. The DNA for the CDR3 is TGCGCCAGCAGCCGTGTTCAGGGGGCGGATGAAAAACTGTTTTTT. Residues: CASSRVQGADEKLFF.

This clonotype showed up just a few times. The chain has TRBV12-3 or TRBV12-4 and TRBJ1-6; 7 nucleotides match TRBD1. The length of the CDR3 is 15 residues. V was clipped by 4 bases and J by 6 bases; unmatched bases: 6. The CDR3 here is CASSSREGANSPLHF. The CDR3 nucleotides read TGTGCCAGCAGTTCCCGAGAGGGGGCTAATTCACCCCTCCACTTT.

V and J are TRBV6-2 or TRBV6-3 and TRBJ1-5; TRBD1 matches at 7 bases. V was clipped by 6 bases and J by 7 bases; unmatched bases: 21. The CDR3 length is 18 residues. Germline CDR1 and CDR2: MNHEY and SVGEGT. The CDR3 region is CASSRQLIDRARRQPQHF. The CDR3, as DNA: TGTGCCAGCAGCCGCCAACTAATAGACAGGGCCCGAAGGCAGCCCCAGCATTTT.

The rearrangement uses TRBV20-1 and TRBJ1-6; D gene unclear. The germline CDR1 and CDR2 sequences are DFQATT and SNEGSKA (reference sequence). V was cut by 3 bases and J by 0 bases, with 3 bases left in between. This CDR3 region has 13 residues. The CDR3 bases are TGCAGTGCTAGGGACTCCTATAATTCACCCCTCCACTTT. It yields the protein CSARDSYNSPLHF.